What follows are 5 T cell receptor beta chains derived from one specimen sequenced in a study of blood T cells in healthy people across ages. Primed by a sample-barcoded 5' primer and a J-beta primer mix, a second PCR proceeded for 7 to 11 cycles. TCRdb re-derived calls from the 5' RACE reads in MiXCR, one entry per CDR3 protein. The repertoire has roughly 700,000 distinct CDR3 sequences, approximately 31% of them found once; the top ten carry 15% to 19%. The sample comprised blood. The receptors shown here come from a woman of 80 years or more in good health.

This clonotype has at least ten counts. J is TRBJ2-1 and V is TRBV7-2; the match to TRBD2 covers 8 bases. This CDR3 has 16 amino acids. Germline CDR1 and CDR2: SGHTA and FQGNSA. Losses at the gene ends were 0 bases for V and 6 bases for J; bases not matched to a gene: 7. This CDR3 reads CASSLAHGGAFNEQFF. The CDR3 DNA sequence: TGTGCCAGCAGCTTAGCGCACGGGGGGGCTTTCAATGAGCAGTTCTTC.

This clonotype showed up many times. The chain couples TRBV3-1 to TRBJ1-2, with 7 bases aligning to TRBD1. The CDR3 has 14 residues. V shed 3 bases and J 6 bases; nucleotides not matched to a gene: 7. Per germline, CDR1 LGHDT and CDR2 YNNKEL (reference sequence). CDR3 sequence (DNA): TGTGCCAGCAGCCAGTACAGGGGAGGGGATGGCTACACCTTC. Its translation is CASSQYRGGDGYTF.

The sample holds many counts of this clonotype. V usage is TRBV3-1 and J usage is TRBJ2-5; D is possibly TRBD2 (7 bases). Per germline, CDR1 LGHDT and CDR2 YNNKEL (reference sequence). Trimming cost V 3 bases and J 2 bases, with 13 bases left between them. The CDR3 extends over 15 amino acids. DNA for the CDR3: TGTGCCAGCAGCCAGGCGGGGGCGGCTCAAGAGACCCAGTACTTC. The encoded protein is CASSQAGAAQETQYF.

This clonotype was observed at least ten times. The chain couples TRBV12-3 or TRBV12-4 to TRBJ2-7, with a weak D call TRBD2 (6 bases). V was pared by 3 bases and J by 7 bases, with 13 bases between. The CDR3 is 13 amino acids. The CDR3 DNA reads TGTGCCAGCAGTTTTTTAATGGAGGGAGAGCAGTACTTC. Its protein is CASSFLMEGEQYF.

Comments on this clonotype: One junction end disagrees with the germline gene, perhaps due to a read error. The chain links TRBV11-2 to TRBJ2-1, with D perhaps matching TRBD2 (5 bases). The CDR3 contains 15 residues. Germline-derived CDR1 and CDR2 are SGHAT and FQNNGV. The CDR3 spells CASSLGPQEANEQFF. The CDR3 DNA sequence: TGCGCCAGCAGCTTAGGTCCCCAGGAGGCCAATGAGCAGTTCTTC.